What follows describes a single T cell receptor (beta chain). In the authors' methods: Counts of nucleated cells, estimated from reference gene primer amplification, were obtained. Some clones are missing from TCRdb's copy, which holds only in-frame ones; the method was immunoSEQ multiplex PCR. V and J calls and clone size are copied from that table; D and trimming were computed from the DNA. The sample has a few hundred thousand clones; about 91% are singletons. These data originate in a study of blood T cell repertoires in COVID-19. Turning to the study itself: T cells, B-cell-depleted T cells, or PBMCs supplied cDNA or gDNA.

The age range of participants was about 18 to 95 years, with residence in about two dozen US areas. CDR1 is SGHKS and CDR2 is YYEKEE in the germline V gene (reference sequence). The CDR3 contains 15 residues. After removal of 0 bases from V and 5 bases from J, the junction contained 4 bases not matched to a gene. This TCR was recovered from a woman aged 40 to 55 who had recovered from COVID-19. The rearrangement links TRBV5-5 to TRBJ2-2, with 7 bases lining up with TRBD2. The specimen sequenced was PBMCs or T cells enriched from blood (not recorded which). CDR3 residues: CASSLGAGRTGELFF. Here the CDR3 DNA reads TGTGCCAGCAGCTTGGGAGCGGGACGGACCGGGGAGCTGTTTTTT.